These T cell receptor beta chains were read from a single sample in a study of cytomegalovirus exposure and HLA in healthy donors. Sequenced by immunoSEQ multiplex PCR; TCRdb stores in-frame clones only, minus some. Of about 38,000 clones listed, just over 85% are singletons. Sequenced input: PBMCs. Source of these receptors: a woman aged 35 to 49 in good health and CMV-seropositive. Both conserved end residues are part of each CDR3. The D gene is left open where the match is weak. The size entry is marked missing in some rows and otherwise reads once, few, many or a size class.

>TRBV7-2|NA|TRBJ1-6|NA
TGTGCCAGCAGCTTAATACCTGGAGGTAATTCACCCCTCCACTTT
CASSLIPGGNSPLHF
>TRBV19|NA|TRBJ1-4|NA
TGTGCCAGTAGTATGGCGGAGGGATCGACTAATGAAAAACTGTTTTTT
CASSMAEGSTNEKLFF
>TRBV19|TRBD2|TRBJ2-1|NA
TGTGCCAGTAGTCCCGCTAGCGGGGGCTCCTACAATGAGCAGTTCTTC
CASSPASGGSYNEQFF
>TRBV6-1|NA|TRBJ1-1|NA
TGTGCCAGCCTGGGGGGTTGGGAGGGCACTGAAGCTTTCTTT
CASLGGWEGTEAFF
>TRBV7-2|NA|TRBJ1-4|NA
TGTGCCAGCAGCCCTCGAACCAGCGGGCGGCTGTTTTTT
CASSPRTSGRLFF
>TRBV7-9|TRBD1|TRBJ2-7|few
TGTTCCAGCAGCTTAGACGGGACAGGGGTTGACGAGCAGTACTTC
CSSSLDGTGVDEQYF
>TRBV19|NA|TRBJ2-7|NA
TGTGCCAGTAGTACGGCAGGGTCACGTTTCGACGAGCAGTACTTC
CASSTAGSRFDEQYF
>TRBV19|TRBD2|TRBJ2-3|few
TGTGCCAGCGGGACTAGCGGAACCAGCCTCACAGATACGCAGTATTTT
CASGTSGTSLTDTQYF
>TRBV27|NA|TRBJ2-1|NA
TGTGCCAGCAGACAGGGAAATGAGCAGTTCTTC
CASRQGNEQFF
>TRBV27|NA|TRBJ1-2|few
TGTGCCAGCAGTTCCACCCCCTATAGGGGTAACTATGGCTACACCTTC
CASSSTPYRGNYGYTF